This T cell receptor beta chain was observed in a study of identical twins. Findings of the study overall: It was cross-sectional statistical analysis, not following the same donors, that the conclusions relied on.

A note on this clonotype: Its antigen is as yet unknown.

TCRdb re-analysed the 5' RACE reads in MiXCR, keeping a single row per CDR3 protein. The table shows about 520,000 distinct CDR3 sequences, with around 20% occurring only once. From germline, CDR1 is KGHDR and CDR2 SFDVKD. The CDR3 loop spans 14 amino acids. V trimming: 5 bases; J trimming: 5 bases; junction bases outside the gene matches: 4. In addition, the sample was reused for a study of T cells expressing NK-cell markers. Per that study: The sequencing cohort of eight donors included seven HCMV-seropositive individuals and one seronegative individual. Also leading the CD3+CD56-NKG2C+ fraction in a handful of donors were these clonotypes.

The chain carries TRBV24-1 and TRBJ2-1; 8 nucleotides line up with TRBD2. The origin of this receptor is a woman aged 18-29 years in good health. The sequenced sample was CD4+ T cells sorted from blood. CDR3 amino acids: CATSGRGVNNEQFF. Written as DNA, the CDR3 is TGTGCCACCAGTGGGCGGGGGGTAAACAATGAGCAGTTCTTC.